The clone carrying this TCR beta chain was recorded only once. This record comes from a study of blood T cell repertoires in COVID-19. Study-level information: Specimens from acute and convalescent COVID-19 originated in the United States, Italy and Spain. T cells, B-cell-depleted T cells, or PBMCs provided the cDNA or gDNA that served as material.

Germline-derived CDR1 and CDR2 are LGHNA and YNFKEQ. The CDR3 covers 15 residues. Deletions cut 1 base from V and 8 bases from J, with 17 bases between. In the source study's methods: Amplified reference gene primers provided the basis for estimating nucleated cell counts. Method: immunoSEQ multiplex PCR; TCRdb's copy keeps in-frame clones and lacks some. That table supplies the V and J calls and clone size; D and trimming were determined from the DNA. The sample yields 150,000 to 200,000 clones, 65% to 90% seen once. Sequencing used peripheral blood. The sequence came from a man aged 60 to 75 with acute or convalescent COVID-19. The chain has TRBV4-2 and TRBJ1-2; tentative D call: TRBD1 (5 bases). CDR3 loop: CASSQAGQRILGYTF. The CDR3 DNA reads as TGTGCCAGCAGCCAAGCCGGACAACGGATCCTCGGCTACACCTTC.